Listed below are T cell receptor beta chains from one sample, sequenced in a study of blood T cell repertoires in COVID-19. Using immunoSEQ multiplex PCR, the repertoire was profiled, and TCRdb retains in-frame clones only, with some absent. This table has about 200,000 clones, roughly 88% appearing once. The specimen sequenced was peripheral blood. Receptors originate from a man aged 50 to 60 with COVID-19, enrolled during active disease. Each CDR3 is given with its conserved first and last residue. D genes are given only for firm matches. Clone size appears in some rows only: once, few, many, or a class for an expanded clone.

D gene,J gene,clone size,V gene,CDR3 protein,CDR3 DNA
.,TRBJ1-5,.,TRBV7-2,CASSLGQIGDQPQHF,TGTGCCAGCAGCTTAGGACAGATTGGCGATCAGCCCCAGCATTTT
.,TRBJ1-6,.,TRBV7-3,CASRAGGNNSPLHF,TGTGCCAGCAGGGCGGGGGGGAATAATTCACCCCTCCACTTT
TRBD2,TRBJ2-3,.,TRBV24-1,CATSRRDYGTDTQYF,TGTGCCACCAGCCGGAGGGACTACGGCACAGATACGCAGTATTTT
.,TRBJ2-1,.,TRBV7-2,CASDQRGTNEQFF,TGTGCCAGCGACCAAAGGGGTACCAATGAGCAGTTCTTC
TRBD2,TRBJ2-1,.,TRBV30,CAWDGTSGSLFF,TGTGCCTGGGATGGGACTAGCGGGAGTTTGTTCTTC
TRBD1,TRBJ1-4,.,TRBV25-1,CASSGRTGGGEKLFF,TGTGCCAGCAGTGGAAGGACAGGGGGAGGCGAAAAACTGTTTTTT
.,TRBJ2-6,.,TRBV7-2,CASRETNGANVLTF,TGTGCCAGCAGGGAGACTAATGGGGCCAACGTCCTGACTTTC
.,TRBJ1-4,.,TRBV25-1,CASRRTEKTEKLFF,TGTGCCAGCAGGAGGACAGAGAAGACGGAAAAACTGTTTTTT
TRBD2,TRBJ2-5,.,TRBV3-1/TRBV3-2,CASSQAPLAAQETQYF,TGTGCCAGCAGCCAAGCCCCACTAGCGGCCCAAGAGACCCAGTACTTC
TRBD1,TRBJ2-5,.,TRBV7-2,CASSSGTGGRETQYF,TGTGCCAGCAGCTCGGGGACAGGGGGCAGAGAGACCCAGTACTTC
TRBD2,TRBJ2-3,.,TRBV29-1,CSVVNSGVSTDTQYF,TGCAGCGTTGTTAACAGCGGGGTTAGCACAGATACGCAGTATTTT
TRBD2,TRBJ2-3,.,TRBV2,CASGAGVTLDTQYF,TGTGCCAGCGGAGCGGGAGTTACATTAGATACGCAGTATTTT
.,TRBJ2-1,.,TRBV6-6,CASSPLDNEQFF,TGTGCCAGCAGTCCCCTAGACAATGAGCAGTTCTTC
TRBD2,TRBJ2-5,.,TRBV5-1,CASSPTSGMERETQYF,TGCGCCAGCAGCCCGACTAGCGGGATGGAAAGAGAGACCCAGTACTTC
TRBD2,TRBJ2-7,.,TRBV9,CASSYTPGTSGRSQQYF,TGTGCCAGCAGCTATACCCCCGGGACTAGCGGACGGTCCCAGCAGTACTTC
.,TRBJ1-2,once,TRBV14,CASSAAGTSYGYTF,TGTGCCAGCAGCGCCGCCGGGACAAGTTATGGCTACACCTTC
.,TRBJ2-7,.,TRBV6-1,CASSEEEGSSYEQYF,TGTGCCAGCAGTGAAGAGGAGGGATCCTCCTACGAGCAGTACTTC
TRBD1,TRBJ2-2,.,TRBV11-2,CASSPWTGSTGELFF,TGTGCCAGCAGCCCCTGGACAGGGTCCACCGGGGAGCTGTTTTTT
TRBD1,TRBJ1-5,.,TRBV19,CASSTKDRGYQPQHF,TGTGCCAGTAGTACCAAAGACAGGGGCTATCAGCCCCAGCATTTT
TRBD1,TRBJ1-4,.,TRBV19,CASSPSTGTNEKLFF,TGTGCCAGTAGTCCGTCGACAGGGACTAATGAAAAACTGTTTTTT